This TCR beta chain was obtained from a study of cytomegalovirus exposure and HLA in healthy donors. Study-wide results and limits: In a later analysis, common viral pathogens appeared linked to several of the most significant clusters. Reports credit the classifier with highly specific, highly sensitive diagnosis of cytomegalovirus status.

Details on this clone: Its target is unknown.

PCR primers comprised 60 Vbeta and 13 Jbeta primers. Original handling: In a later analysis, of 79 million or so unique beta chains, some 10 million appeared in at least two donors. Assay used: immunoSEQ multiplex PCR; TCRdb lists only in-frame clones, some missing. D and trimming were read from the DNA, whereas the V and J calls and clone size are those reported in that table. The sample lists 150,000 to 200,000 clones, approximately 80% occurring once. Unmatched junction bases numbered 2, after V lost 3 bases and J lost 2 bases. Per germline, CDR1 LNHDA and CDR2 SQIVND (reference sequence). The CDR3 sequence is 14 residues long.

The material sequenced was PBMCs. The clonotype originates from a woman aged 18-29 years in good health and CMV-seropositive. V usage is TRBV19 and J usage is TRBJ2-7; 9 nucleotides line up with TRBD1. CDR3 amino acids: CASSIGTGTYEQYF. The CDR3 bases are TGTGCCAGTAGTATCGGGACAGGGACCTACGAGCAGTACTTC.